This TCR beta chain was recovered during a study of long-term antiretroviral therapy in people with HIV. The immunoSEQ assay was v3.0, run at survey level. Repertoires were generated with immunoSEQ multiplex PCR, while TCRdb's copy carries only in-frame clones and drops some. In the table there are 20,000 to 25,000 clones, more than 85% of which are singletons. The V and J ends lost 5 bases and 4 bases, in that order; junction bases with no gene match: 13. In germline, CDR1 is SGHDT, CDR2 YYEEEE. The CDR3 loop spans 18 amino acids. This specimen consisted of unsorted PBMCs, obtained 1.9 years after starting antiretroviral therapy. This sequence was found in a woman aged 30 to 39 with HIV. The chain joins TRBV5-6 to TRBJ1-3; 12 nucleotides agree with TRBD1. Here the CDR3 DNA reads TGTGCCAGCAGATCTACCGGGACAGGGGGCTCAGGAGGAAACACCATATATTTT. It encodes CASRSTGTGGSGGNTIYF.